Below, 12 T cell receptor beta chains from the same sample are listed, as sequenced in a study of a mutant IDH1 vaccine in newly diagnosed glioma. Documented time point: week 47, end of study. Topical imiquimod accompanied each vaccine dose, which consisted of 300 ug of mutant IDH1 20-mer peptide. Their cognate antigens are unknown. TCRdb's copy holds only in-frame clones and misses some; the assay was immunoSEQ multiplex PCR. The repertoire consists of approximately 50,000 clones, with over 75% occurring once and the leading ten covering just under 5%. Here the sequenced sample was PBMCs, taken from a glioma patient whose treatment included an IDH1 peptide vaccine. The receptor source for this set is a woman between 40 and 50 years old with glioma. Some clones in this sample may be carry-over from other donors' samples.

This clone was seen a few times. The rearrangement links TRBV4-1 to TRBJ1-1; D possibly corresponds to TRBD1 (5 bases). The CDR3 has 15 residues. Germline V lookup: CDR1 MGHRA, CDR2 YSYEKL. Trimming took off 1 base at V and 6 bases at J, with 15 bases between the two ends. CDR3 sequence reads: CASSQAGTIGPEAFF. CDR3 nucleotide sequence: TGCGCCAGCAGCCAAGCCGGGACTATCGGACCTGAAGCTTTCTTT.

The chain links TRBV6-5 to TRBJ1-1; 7 bases agree with TRBD1. The CDR3 extends over 14 amino acids. After removal of 7 bases from V and 3 bases from J, the junction contained 8 bases not matched to a gene. The germline gives CDR1 MNHEY, CDR2 SVGAGI. CDR3: CASTRQGLYTEAFF. The CDR3 DNA is TGTGCCAGCACTCGACAGGGACTTTACACTGAAGCTTTCTTT.

The chain combines TRBV5-1 with TRBJ2-7; 8 bases fit TRBD1. J gave up 5 bases and V 4 bases, and 5 bases lay outside the gene matches. Per the germline V gene, CDR1 is SGHRS and CDR2 is YFSETQ. The CDR3 consists of 13 residues. The CDR3 DNA sequence: TGCGCCAGCAGCACCAGGACAGGGAACGAGCAGTACTTC. Its translation is CASSTRTGNEQYF.

V is TRBV7-9 and J is TRBJ2-7; 8 nucleotides match TRBD2. V lost 5 bases and J lost 3; bases outside the gene matches: 9. The CDR3 is 15 residues long. CDR1 SEHNR and CDR2 FQNEAQ come from the germline V gene (reference sequence). CDR3 nucleotides: TGTGCCAGCAGCCCCCGGGGGGGGCCGGGCTACGAGCAGTACTTC. Its translation: CASSPRGGPGYEQYF.

V gene TRBV2 combines with J gene TRBJ1-3; D is perhaps TRBD1 (5 bases). CDR3 length equals 15 residues. Trimming took off 7 bases at V and 1 base at J, with 14 bases between the two ends. CDR1 and CDR2 from the germline V gene are SNHLY and FYNNEI. For the CDR3, the DNA is TGTGCCAGCAAGAGGACACCTAAGTCTGGAAACACCATATATTTT. The encoded protein is CASKRTPKSGNTIYF.

The CDR3 reads CASSRGARSNQPQHF. In DNA form, the CDR3 reads TGTGCCAGCAGCCGAGGGGCGCGAAGCAATCAGCCCCAGCATTTT. The V and J genes are TRBV5-8 and TRBJ1-5; possibly TRBD1 for D (5 bases). The germline gives CDR1 SGHTS, CDR2 YDEGEE. The CDR3 consists of 15 residues. V lost 4 bases and J 1 base, leaving 12 bases between the germline ends.

The chain recombines TRBV18 with TRBJ1-6; D may be TRBD1 (6 bases). CDR3 length: 17 amino acids. Germline lookup yields CDR1 KGHSH and CDR2 LQKENI. Trimming took 3 bases from V and 0 from J, leaving 12 bases between them. The chain's CDR3 is CASSPAGVGSYNSPLHF. In nucleotides, the CDR3 is TGTGCCAGCTCACCGGCAGGGGTCGGCTCCTATAATTCACCCCTCCACTTT.

The J gene is TRBJ1-1, the V gene TRBV4-3, with D unresolved. V lost 4 bases to trimming and J lost 1 base, with 10 bases between them. The CDR3 is 14 residues long. Germline CDR1 and CDR2: LGHNA and YSLEER. The CDR3 loop reads CASSPAPENTEAFF. Written as DNA, the CDR3 is TGCGCCAGCAGCCCCGCGCCAGAGAACACTGAAGCTTTCTTT.

This clone was seen a handful of times. The chain recombines TRBV5-1 with TRBJ1-1, with D hard to call. The germline gives CDR1 SGHRS, CDR2 YFSETQ. The CDR3 sequence is 17 residues long. Trimming pared 2 bases from V and 0 bases from J, leaving 17 bases between. DNA of the CDR3: TGCGCCAGCAGCTTACCGAGGACGCAAAGTTTGAACACTGAAGCTTTCTTT. It encodes CASSLPRTQSLNTEAFF.

V usage is TRBV27 and J usage is TRBJ1-1; TRBD1 might be the D (5 bases). Germline V lookup: CDR1 MNHEY, CDR2 SMNVEV (reference sequence). V shed 3 bases and J shed 4 bases, with 9 bases lying between them. This CDR3 has 13 residues. CDR3 coding DNA: TGTGCCAGCAGTTTCACCAGGGTCACTGAAGCTTTCTTT. Protein sequence: CASSFTRVTEAFF.

This clone is classed as medium-sized. This chain joins TRBV1 and TRBJ1-2; the table names TRBD1, a call not compared with the DNA. TRBV1 is a listed pseudogene. The CDR3 loop spans 13 amino acids. Written as DNA, the CDR3 is TGCACCAGCAGCCTCGGCCGACAGGGTGGCTACACCTTC. Translated, it gives CTSSLGRQGGYTF.

The J gene is TRBJ2-7, the V gene TRBV9; 7 nucleotides align to TRBD2. J was trimmed by 0 bases and V by 3 bases; bases with no gene match: 6. Germline V gene sequence: CDR1 SGDLS, CDR2 YYNGEE. This CDR3 contains 15 residues. Here the CDR3 reads CASSGGGSSSYEQYF. The DNA for the CDR3 is TGTGCCAGCAGCGGCGGGGGATCTAGCTCCTACGAGCAGTACTTC.